This is a list of T cell receptor beta chains from one sample in a study of shared clonotypes between healthy human individuals. The table came from immunoSEQ multiplex PCR; TCRdb's copy has only in-frame clones and leaves some out. This sample carries roughly 700,000 clones, around 74% of them seen once, and the ten largest clones take 1.5% to 2%. Specimen: memory CD4+ T cells sorted from blood. These receptors originate from a woman younger than 45 in good health. The CDR3 runs from the conserved cysteine through the conserved F or W. The order of the fields is clone size, CDR3 length, D gene, V gene, J gene, CDR3 protein, CDR3 DNA. D genes are given only for firm matches. Not every row has a clone size; where given, it reads once, few, many or a size class.

clone_size: .
cdr3_length: 15
d_call: .
v_call: TRBV25-1
j_call: TRBJ2-5
cdr3_aa: CASSEGLLGQETQYF
cdr3_nt: TGTGCCAGCAGTGAAGGTTTGTTAGGACAAGAGACCCAGTACTTC

clone_size: .
cdr3_length: 13
d_call: .
v_call: TRBV9
j_call: TRBJ1-1
cdr3_aa: CASSVGINTEAFF
cdr3_nt: TGTGCCAGCAGCGTAGGGATAAACACTGAAGCTTTCTTT

clone_size: once
cdr3_length: 15
d_call: .
v_call: TRBV28
j_call: TRBJ2-6
cdr3_aa: CASSFRQTGANVLTF
cdr3_nt: TGTGCCAGCAGTTTCCGACAGACTGGGGCCAACGTCCTGACTTTC

clone_size: .
cdr3_length: 16
d_call: TRBD2
v_call: TRBV14
j_call: TRBJ2-1
cdr3_aa: CASSQDWSGRRVEQFF
cdr3_nt: TGTGCCAGCAGCCAAGATTGGAGCGGGAGGAGAGTAGAGCAGTTCTTC

clone_size: .
cdr3_length: 16
d_call: .
v_call: TRBV4-1
j_call: TRBJ2-5
cdr3_aa: CASSQVWTPLGTTQYF
cdr3_nt: TGCGCCAGCAGCCAAGTGTGGACTCCCCTGGGTACAACCCAGTACTTC

clone_size: .
cdr3_length: 15
d_call: TRBD1
v_call: TRBV7-9
j_call: TRBJ2-7
cdr3_aa: CASSLTVGQNYEQYF
cdr3_nt: TGTGCCAGCAGCTTGACAGTGGGACAGAACTACGAGCAGTACTTC

clone_size: .
cdr3_length: 11
d_call: .
v_call: TRBV28
j_call: TRBJ2-3
cdr3_aa: CASSFWATQYF
cdr3_nt: TGTGCCAGCAGTTTCTGGGCTACGCAGTATTTT

clone_size: .
cdr3_length: 11
d_call: .
v_call: TRBV30
j_call: TRBJ1-2
cdr3_aa: CAWGASYGYTF
cdr3_nt: TGTGCCTGGGGGGCGAGCTATGGCTACACCTTC

clone_size: many
cdr3_length: 14
d_call: TRBD1
v_call: TRBV28
j_call: TRBJ2-1
cdr3_aa: CASSPSPRGNEQFF
cdr3_nt: TGTGCCAGCAGTCCCTCTCCCAGGGGGAATGAGCAGTTCTTC

clone_size: .
cdr3_length: 13
d_call: .
v_call: TRBV28
j_call: TRBJ1-5
cdr3_aa: CASSLAGNQPQHF
cdr3_nt: TGTGCCAGCAGTTTGGCAGGGAATCAGCCCCAGCATTTT

clone_size: medium-sized
cdr3_length: 17
d_call: TRBD2
v_call: TRBV7-3
j_call: TRBJ2-4
cdr3_aa: CASSVTSGILAKNIQYF
cdr3_nt: TGTGCCAGCAGCGTGACTAGCGGGATCCTAGCCAAAAACATTCAGTACTTC

clone_size: .
cdr3_length: 19
d_call: TRBD2
v_call: TRBV11-2
j_call: TRBJ2-7
cdr3_aa: CASSKRLAGTFSTVYEQYF
cdr3_nt: TGTGCCAGCAGCAAACGACTAGCGGGGACCTTTTCTACAGTCTACGAGCAGTACTTC

clone_size: .
cdr3_length: 13
d_call: .
v_call: TRBV19
j_call: TRBJ1-1
cdr3_aa: CASKDQRNTEAFF
cdr3_nt: TGTGCCAGTAAAGATCAGAGGAACACTGAAGCTTTCTTT

clone_size: .
cdr3_length: 15
d_call: .
v_call: TRBV6-1
j_call: TRBJ1-5
cdr3_aa: CASSERAPGNQPQHF
cdr3_nt: TGTGCCAGCAGTGAAAGGGCACCGGGCAATCAGCCCCAGCATTTT

clone_size: .
cdr3_length: 10
d_call: .
v_call: TRBV19
j_call: TRBJ1-2
cdr3_aa: CASQGYGYTF
cdr3_nt: TGTGCCAGCCAGGGCTATGGCTACACCTTC

clone_size: .
cdr3_length: 13
d_call: .
v_call: TRBV7-9
j_call: TRBJ1-2
cdr3_aa: CASSSRGRDGYTF
cdr3_nt: TGTGCCAGCAGCTCCAGGGGTCGTGATGGCTACACCTTC

clone_size: .
cdr3_length: 13
d_call: .
v_call: TRBV2
j_call: TRBJ2-1
cdr3_aa: CAVHGTAGNEQFF
cdr3_nt: TGTGCCGTCCACGGGACAGCGGGCAATGAGCAGTTCTTC

clone_size: .
cdr3_length: 15
d_call: TRBD2
v_call: TRBV4-1
j_call: TRBJ2-7
cdr3_aa: CASSQGRGSSYEQYF
cdr3_nt: TGCGCCAGCAGCCAAGGCCGCGGGAGCTCCTACGAGCAGTACTTC

clone_size: .
cdr3_length: 11
d_call: .
v_call: TRBV20-1
j_call: TRBJ2-7
cdr3_aa: CSATPQYEQYF
cdr3_nt: TGCAGTGCTACCCCTCAGTACGAGCAGTACTTC

clone_size: once
cdr3_length: 17
d_call: TRBD2
v_call: TRBV28
j_call: TRBJ2-1
cdr3_aa: CASSQPKLAGGRNEQFF
cdr3_nt: TGTGCCAGCAGTCAACCTAAACTAGCGGGAGGGAGGAATGAGCAGTTCTTC

clone_size: once
cdr3_length: 16
d_call: TRBD1
v_call: TRBV27
j_call: TRBJ2-7
cdr3_aa: CASTSLEGTGVYEQYF
cdr3_nt: TGTGCCAGCACCTCTCTGGAAGGGACAGGGGTGTACGAGCAGTACTTC

clone_size: many
cdr3_length: 14
d_call: .
v_call: TRBV7-8
j_call: TRBJ2-7
cdr3_aa: CASSQRQPLDEQYF
cdr3_nt: TGTGCCAGCAGCCAGAGACAGCCTTTGGACGAGCAGTACTTC

clone_size: .
cdr3_length: 15
d_call: TRBD1
v_call: TRBV28
j_call: TRBJ1-2
cdr3_aa: CASRRTGREVGGYTF
cdr3_nt: TGTGCCAGCAGGCGGACAGGGAGAGAGGTGGGCGGCTACACCTTC

clone_size: .
cdr3_length: 14
d_call: .
v_call: TRBV7-9
j_call: TRBJ1-1
cdr3_aa: CASSPGTVNTEAFF
cdr3_nt: TGTGCCAGCAGCCCTGGGACGGTGAACACTGAAGCTTTCTTT

clone_size: .
cdr3_length: 16
d_call: TRBD2
v_call: TRBV7-6
j_call: TRBJ2-3
cdr3_aa: CASRPSGGGSTDTQYF
cdr3_nt: TGTGCCAGCAGGCCCTCGGGCGGGGGGTCCACAGATACGCAGTATTTT

clone_size: .
cdr3_length: 12
d_call: .
v_call: TRBV19
j_call: TRBJ1-5
cdr3_aa: CASSIPPQPQHF
cdr3_nt: TGTGCCAGTAGTATACCTCCCCAGCCCCAGCATTTT

clone_size: few
cdr3_length: 13
d_call: .
v_call: TRBV18
j_call: TRBJ1-4
cdr3_aa: CASSPTTWEKLFF
cdr3_nt: TGTGCCAGCTCACCTACAACCTGGGAAAAACTGTTTTTT

clone_size: .
cdr3_length: 15
d_call: .
v_call: TRBV11-3
j_call: TRBJ1-1
cdr3_aa: CASSLGGGLRTEAFF
cdr3_nt: TGTGCCAGCAGCTTGGGAGGGGGGCTCCGGACTGAAGCTTTCTTT

clone_size: .
cdr3_length: 15
d_call: TRBD1
v_call: TRBV19
j_call: TRBJ2-1
cdr3_aa: CASSIYRGDYNEQFF
cdr3_nt: TGTGCCAGTAGTATCTACAGGGGTGACTACAATGAGCAGTTCTTC

clone_size: .
cdr3_length: 18
d_call: TRBD1
v_call: TRBV28
j_call: TRBJ1-1
cdr3_aa: CASSFDLGQGAWNTEAFF
cdr3_nt: TGTGCCAGCAGTTTTGATCTGGGACAGGGGGCCTGGAACACTGAAGCTTTCTTT

clone_size: .
cdr3_length: 15
d_call: .
v_call: TRBV6-6
j_call: TRBJ1-4
cdr3_aa: CASSSNRVFREKLFF
cdr3_nt: TGTGCCAGCAGCTCCAACAGGGTTTTTCGTGAAAAACTGTTTTTT

clone_size: once
cdr3_length: 14
d_call: .
v_call: TRBV29-1
j_call: TRBJ2-7
cdr3_aa: CSVVLPRGSYEQYF
cdr3_nt: TGCAGCGTTGTCCTGCCCAGGGGTTCCTACGAGCAGTACTTC

clone_size: .
cdr3_length: 14
d_call: TRBD2
v_call: TRBV2
j_call: TRBJ2-3
cdr3_aa: CASWYGGSTDTQYF
cdr3_nt: TGTGCCAGCTGGTACGGCGGGAGTACAGATACGCAGTATTTT

clone_size: few
cdr3_length: 13
d_call: TRBD2
v_call: TRBV6-6
j_call: TRBJ2-2
cdr3_aa: CASRREYTGELFF
cdr3_nt: TGTGCCAGCAGGCGGGAGTACACCGGGGAGCTGTTTTTT

clone_size: .
cdr3_length: 13
d_call: .
v_call: TRBV2
j_call: TRBJ2-5
cdr3_aa: CASSADRQETQYF
cdr3_nt: TGTGCCAGCAGTGCCGACAGACAAGAGACCCAGTACTTC

clone_size: .
cdr3_length: 13
d_call: TRBD2
v_call: TRBV29-1
j_call: TRBJ2-3
cdr3_aa: CSVSGLSSDTQYF
cdr3_nt: TGCAGCGTTTCGGGACTATCTTCAGATACGCAGTATTTT

clone_size: .
cdr3_length: 17
d_call: .
v_call: TRBV7-2
j_call: TRBJ2-7
cdr3_aa: CASRPLSGAKGSYEQYF
cdr3_nt: TGTGCCAGCAGACCTTTATCAGGGGCCAAGGGCTCCTACGAGCAGTACTTC

clone_size: .
cdr3_length: 13
d_call: TRBD1
v_call: TRBV27
j_call: TRBJ1-1
cdr3_aa: CASIDRVGTEAFF
cdr3_nt: TGTGCCAGCATCGACAGGGTGGGGACTGAAGCTTTCTTT

clone_size: .
cdr3_length: 13
d_call: .
v_call: TRBV5-1
j_call: TRBJ1-1
cdr3_aa: CASSSQVGTEAFF
cdr3_nt: TGCGCCAGCAGCTCCCAAGTCGGCACTGAAGCTTTCTTT

clone_size: .
cdr3_length: 15
d_call: .
v_call: TRBV4-2
j_call: TRBJ1-5
cdr3_aa: CASSQEVAGPQPQHF
cdr3_nt: TGTGCCAGCAGCCAAGAGGTTGCTGGCCCCCAGCCCCAGCATTTT

clone_size: few
cdr3_length: 16
d_call: TRBD2
v_call: TRBV4-2
j_call: TRBJ2-7
cdr3_aa: CASSQAGTSGTYEQYF
cdr3_nt: TGTGCCAGCAGCCAAGCCGGGACTAGCGGAACCTACGAGCAGTACTTC

clone_size: .
cdr3_length: 9
d_call: .
v_call: TRBV6-6
j_call: TRBJ2-5
cdr3_aa: CASQETQYF
cdr3_nt: TGTGCCAGCCAAGAGACCCAGTACTTC

clone_size: few
cdr3_length: 13
d_call: .
v_call: TRBV11-3
j_call: TRBJ2-2
cdr3_aa: CASSLGPTGELFF
cdr3_nt: TGTGCCAGCAGCTTAGGCCCAACCGGGGAGCTGTTTTTT

clone_size: few
cdr3_length: 13
d_call: .
v_call: TRBV19
j_call: TRBJ1-2
cdr3_aa: CASSIGTSYGYTF
cdr3_nt: TGTGCCAGTAGTATAGGGACATCTTATGGCTACACCTTC

clone_size: .
cdr3_length: 15
d_call: .
v_call: TRBV19
j_call: TRBJ1-5
cdr3_aa: CASSGVRGGNQPQHF
cdr3_nt: TGTGCCAGTAGTGGGGTGAGGGGAGGCAATCAGCCCCAGCATTTT

clone_size: .
cdr3_length: 12
d_call: TRBD1
v_call: TRBV9
j_call: TRBJ2-7
cdr3_aa: CASSPRQGEQYF
cdr3_nt: TGTGCCAGCAGCCCCCGACAGGGCGAGCAGTACTTC

clone_size: few
cdr3_length: 14
d_call: .
v_call: TRBV28
j_call: TRBJ2-7
cdr3_aa: CASTLGRRSYEQYF
cdr3_nt: TGTGCCAGCACCCTGGGACGGCGGTCCTACGAGCAGTACTTC

clone_size: .
cdr3_length: 13
d_call: .
v_call: TRBV5-6
j_call: TRBJ2-2
cdr3_aa: CASSYQRTGELFF
cdr3_nt: TGTGCCAGCAGCTATCAGCGTACCGGGGAGCTGTTTTTT

clone_size: .
cdr3_length: 15
d_call: .
v_call: TRBV7-8
j_call: TRBJ2-5
cdr3_aa: CASSLSGSRVETQYF
cdr3_nt: TGTGCCAGCAGCTTATCCGGCAGCCGAGTAGAGACCCAGTACTTC

clone_size: .
cdr3_length: 18
d_call: TRBD1
v_call: TRBV28
j_call: TRBJ1-5
cdr3_aa: CASSLSSQTGGAGQPQHF
cdr3_nt: TGTGCCAGCAGTCTCAGCTCACAGACAGGGGGCGCGGGTCAGCCCCAGCATTTT

clone_size: .
cdr3_length: 13
d_call: .
v_call: TRBV18
j_call: TRBJ1-2
cdr3_aa: CASSRGEGEGYTF
cdr3_nt: TGTGCCAGCTCACGGGGGGAAGGCGAAGGCTACACCTTC

clone_size: .
cdr3_length: 16
d_call: TRBD2
v_call: TRBV5-1
j_call: TRBJ2-7
cdr3_aa: CASRVSGAVSSYEQYF
cdr3_nt: TGCGCCAGCAGGGTCAGCGGGGCTGTGAGCTCCTACGAGCAGTACTTC

clone_size: .
cdr3_length: 15
d_call: .
v_call: TRBV28
j_call: TRBJ2-1
cdr3_aa: CASTEGGSGYNEQFF
cdr3_nt: TGTGCCAGCACCGAGGGGGGTAGCGGCTACAATGAGCAGTTCTTC

clone_size: .
cdr3_length: 14
d_call: TRBD2
v_call: TRBV5-1
j_call: TRBJ2-3
cdr3_aa: CARIAGKYGDTQYF
cdr3_nt: TGCGCCAGAATAGCGGGAAAGTATGGGGATACGCAGTATTTT